This T cell receptor (beta chain) was retrieved from a study of cytomegalovirus exposure and HLA in healthy donors. The wider study: A prior analysis found 117 million unique TCR beta sequences from some 200 million T cells. Findings of the study overall: Sequencing artifact likely explains a cluster of highly shared sequence variants. Relative to the approximately 700-donor mean, N-insertions were reportedly fewer in an Asian-associated ancestry cluster in a later analysis.

On this clone: What it recognizes is unknown.

Use of 60 Vbeta and 13 Jbeta primers characterized the PCR. Profiling relied on immunoSEQ multiplex PCR, and the TCRdb table lists in-frame clones only, not all of them. The ten top clones account for about 3%, within a sample of about 39,000 clones. CDR1 and CDR2 from the germline V gene are SEHNR and FQNEAQ (reference sequence). The trim removed 7 bases at V and 4 bases at J, leaving 4 bases unmatched. The length of the CDR3 is 14 residues. The sample consisted of PBMCs. V gene TRBV7-9 combines with J gene TRBJ1-5, with TRBD1 matching 10 bases. This TCR derives from a young woman in good health and CMV-seropositive. The CDR3 region is CASTGTGENQPQHF. The CDR3 region has the DNA TGTGCCAGCACCGGGACAGGGGAAAATCAGCCCCAGCATTTT.